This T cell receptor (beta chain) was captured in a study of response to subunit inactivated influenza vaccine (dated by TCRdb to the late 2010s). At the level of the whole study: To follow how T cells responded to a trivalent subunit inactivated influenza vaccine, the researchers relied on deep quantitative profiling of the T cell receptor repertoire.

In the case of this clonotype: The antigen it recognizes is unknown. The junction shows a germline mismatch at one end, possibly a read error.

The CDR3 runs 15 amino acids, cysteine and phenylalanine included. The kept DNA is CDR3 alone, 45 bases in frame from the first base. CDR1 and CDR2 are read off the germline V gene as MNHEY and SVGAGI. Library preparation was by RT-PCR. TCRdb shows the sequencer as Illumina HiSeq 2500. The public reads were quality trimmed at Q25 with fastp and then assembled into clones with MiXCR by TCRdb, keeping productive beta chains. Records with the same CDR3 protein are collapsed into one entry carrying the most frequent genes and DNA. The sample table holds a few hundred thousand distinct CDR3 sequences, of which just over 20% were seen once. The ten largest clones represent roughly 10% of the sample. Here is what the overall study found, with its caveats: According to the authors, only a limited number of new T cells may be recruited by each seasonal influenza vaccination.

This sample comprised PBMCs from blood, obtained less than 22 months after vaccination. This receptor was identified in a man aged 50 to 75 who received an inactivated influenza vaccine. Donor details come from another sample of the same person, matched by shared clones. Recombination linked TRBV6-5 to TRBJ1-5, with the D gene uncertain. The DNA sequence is TGTGCCAGCAGTTACTCGAATGAAAAAGATCAGGCCCAGCATTTT. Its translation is CASSYSNEKDQAQHF.